The 18 T cell receptor beta chains in this list originate from one sample, sequenced in a study of shared clonotypes between healthy human individuals. The method was immunoSEQ multiplex PCR; TCRdb's version includes in-frame clones alone and lacks a portion of them. The repertoire holds about 680,000 clones, with 72% as singletons. The sequenced sample consisted of memory CD4+ T cells sorted from blood. Specified subset: CD45RA-negative fraction. The receptors originated from a woman in her thirties in good health.

The chain is built from TRBV27 and TRBJ2-7, with a possible D match to TRBD2 (6 bases). The ends were cut back, 4 bases at V and 2 bases at J, with 9 bases in the middle. Germline V CDR1 and CDR2: MNHEY, SMNVEV (reference sequence). This CDR3 has 13 amino acids. The CDR3, as DNA: TGTGCCAGCAGTTCACTAGCAACCTACGAGCAGTACTTC. It encodes CASSSLATYEQYF.

This chain joins TRBV19 and TRBJ2-3; D perhaps matches TRBD2 (6 bases). The V gene lost 5 bases and the J gene lost 6 bases, with 21 bases spanning the gap. Germline CDR1 reads LNHDA; CDR2 reads SQIVND (reference sequence). CDR3 length equals 16 residues. DNA for the CDR3: TGTGCCAGTAGTCAGCCTGGGACTCCTCGGACTGATACGCAGTATTTT. Residues: CASSQPGTPRTDTQYF.

DNA of the CDR3: TGTGCCAGCTCACCATCGACAGGAACTAATGAAAAACTGTTTTTT. This translates into CASSPSTGTNEKLFF. The V gene is TRBV18, the J gene TRBJ1-4; D may be TRBD1 (6 bases). CDR1 KGHSH and CDR2 LQKENI come from the germline V gene. Trimming left V 2 bases short and J 1 base short, with 8 bases between. This CDR3 contains 15 residues.

This chain uses TRBV4-2 with TRBJ2-7; 11 bases are a match to TRBD2. The CDR3 is 18 residues long. V shed 1 base and J 3 bases; nucleotides not matched to a gene: 11. Germline V lookup: CDR1 LGHNA, CDR2 YNFKEQ. CDR3 coding DNA: TGTGCCAGCAGCCAAGTTACGCTAGCGGGAGGTGTAATCTACGAGCAGTACTTC. Translating it yields CASSQVTLAGGVIYEQYF.

The chain's CDR3 is CASSLEGTSGRGTQYF. The CDR3 region has the DNA TGTGCCAGCAGCTTAGAAGGGACTAGCGGGAGAGGTACGCAGTATTTT. V is TRBV7-8 and J is TRBJ2-3, with 14 bases that match TRBD2. CDR1 SGHVS and CDR2 FQNEAQ come from the germline V gene. Germline trimming cut 1 base from V and 8 bases from J; bases unmatched to any gene: 5. The CDR3 is 16 amino acids.

The chain carries TRBV9 and TRBJ1-3; TRBD1 might be the D (5 bases). Trimming left V 2 bases short and J 0 bases short, with 9 bases between. The CDR3 runs 15 residues. Germline V lookup: CDR1 SGDLS, CDR2 YYNGEE. This CDR3 reads CASSVGPDSGNTIYF. The CDR3, as DNA: TGTGCCAGCAGCGTGGGGCCAGACTCTGGAAACACCATATATTTT.

The chain recombines TRBV7-4 with TRBJ2-3, with TRBD2 identical over 7 bases. The junction had 4 bases not matched to a gene; V was cut back by 4 bases and J by 0 bases. The CDR3 sequence is 15 residues long. The germline gives CDR1 SGHVT, CDR2 SQSDAQ. The CDR3 DNA reads TGTGCCAGCAGCTCCCCGACTAGCAGCACAGATACGCAGTATTTT. This gives the protein CASSSPTSSTDTQYF.

The V and J genes are TRBV7-8 and TRBJ2-7; 9 bases are a match to TRBD1. Trimming cost V 2 bases and J 3 bases; bases outside gene matches: 8. The CDR3 spans 16 residues. Per the germline V gene, CDR1 is SGHVS and CDR2 is FQNEAQ. The CDR3 is CASSLSVGTGSYEQYF. The CDR3 region has the DNA TGTGCCAGCAGCTTAAGCGTGGGGACAGGGAGCTACGAGCAGTACTTC.

This chain connects TRBV6-4 to TRBJ2-3; TRBD2 matches at 12 bases. The length of the CDR3 is 18 residues. Germline V CDR1 and CDR2: MRHNA, SNTAGT. V lost 2 bases to trimming and J lost 0 bases; unmatched junction nucleotides: 6. In nucleotides, the CDR3 is TGTGCCAGCAGTGACCTGCGGACTAGCGGGGAGAGCACAGATACGCAGTATTTT. It codes for CASSDLRTSGESTDTQYF.

This chain connects TRBV7-9 to TRBJ2-2; maybe TRBD2 (5 bases). There are 15 residues in the CDR3. The germline gives CDR1 SEHNR, CDR2 FQNEAQ (reference sequence). V gave up 3 bases and J gave up 0 bases, with 8 bases separating them. DNA for the CDR3: TGTGCCAGCAGCTTGGCCGGGACGAACACCGGGGAGCTGTTTTTT. Translated: CASSLAGTNTGELFF.

The chain combines TRBV2 with TRBJ2-1; 9 bases line up with TRBD2. The CDR3 totals 14 residues. Germline CDR1 SNHLY, CDR2 FYNNEI. V lost 7 bases to trimming and J lost 10 bases; unmatched junction nucleotides: 11. The CDR3 spells CASNPLAGAVEQFF. The CDR3 nucleotides are TGTGCCAGCAATCCATTAGCGGGAGCGGTCGAGCAGTTCTTC.

On this clone: This likely stems from a read error, as it lies one base from a far larger clone. The chain is built from TRBV25-1 and TRBJ1-5, with D perhaps TRBD1 (6 bases). The CDR3 has 13 residues. V gave up 5 bases and J gave up 2 bases, with 7 bases separating them. Germline lookup yields CDR1 MGHDK and CDR2 SYGVNS. CDR3 sequence: CASSKGGNQPQHF. CDR3 sequence (DNA): TGTGCCAGCAGTAAGGGGGGCAATCAGCCCCAGCATTTT.

The chain uses TRBV20-1 and TRBJ2-7; either TRBD1 or TRBD2 may fit D (5 bases each). The CDR3 is 11 residues long. The V end lost 1 base, the J end lost 7 bases, and 8 bases lay between the germline ends. Germline V gives CDR1 DFQATT, CDR2 SNEGSKA (reference sequence). The CDR3 here is CSARGGWEQYF. As DNA, the CDR3 is TGCAGTGCTAGAGGGGGGTGGGAGCAGTACTTC.

Comments on this clone: A read error may explain this, as a much larger clone is one base away. This sample also contains other DNA sequences that code for the same CDR3. This chain uses TRBV9 with TRBJ2-5, with 11 bases fitting TRBD2. The CDR3 totals 17 residues. Germline loops: CDR1 SGDLS, CDR2 YYNGEE. The CDR3 DNA reads as TGTGCCAGCAGCGCAAATAAGGGGACTAGCGGAAAAGAGACTCAGTACTTC. Amino acids: CASSANKGTSGKETQYF. The full variable domain, with the rest looked up from reference TRBV9 and TRBJ2-5, is DSGVTQTPKHLITATGQRVTLRCSPRSGDLSVYWYQQSLDQGLQFLIQYYNGEERAKGNILERFSAQQFPDLHSELNLSSLELGDSALYFCASSANKGTSGKETQYFGPGTRLLVL.

On this clone itself: The sample holds other DNA sequences that translate to the same CDR3. The gene calls are TRBV2 and TRBJ1-5, with 7 bases fitting TRBD1. The V segment lost 4 bases and the J segment 0 bases; nucleotides outside the gene matches: 0. Germline V gene data show CDR1 as SNHLY and CDR2 as FYNNEI. This CDR3 has 14 residues. This chain's CDR3 is CASSGDSSNQPQHF. Written as DNA, the CDR3 is TGTGCCAGCAGTGGGGACAGTAGCAATCAGCCCCAGCATTTT.

The gene calls are TRBV7-2 and TRBJ2-1; D tentatively reads TRBD1 or TRBD2 (5 bases each). V gave up 4 bases and J gave up 2 bases, with 12 bases separating them. Germline-derived CDR1 and CDR2 are SGHTA and FQGNSA. CDR3 length: 15 amino acids. CDR3 loop: CASSSRDRTYNEQFF. The DNA for the CDR3 is TGTGCCAGCAGCTCCCGGGACCGCACCTACAATGAGCAGTTCTTC.

This clone has more than one count but fewer than ten. For the CDR3, the DNA is TGTGCCAGCAGATATCGACAGGGTGGAGCTTTCTTT. Its protein product is CASRYRQGGAFF. The V gene is TRBV5-6, the J gene TRBJ1-1; 7 nucleotides agree with TRBD1. CDR3 length: 12 amino acids. Germline-derived CDR1 and CDR2 are SGHDT and YYEEEE. The trim removed 5 bases at V and 10 bases at J, leaving 8 bases unmatched.

The rearrangement links TRBV21-1 to TRBJ2-7; TRBD2, the table's D call, was not compared with the DNA. TRBV21-1 is a recognized pseudogene. The CDR3 loop spans 13 amino acids. CDR3 protein: CAQRPTRTYEQYF. DNA for the CDR3: TGTGCCCAGCGCCCAACGCGTACCTACGAGCAGTACTTC.